This TCR beta chain was recorded in a study of blood T cell repertoires in COVID-19. About the study: Samples taken during acute and convalescent COVID-19 were collected in the United States, Italy and Spain. T cells, B-cell-depleted T cells, or PBMCs provided the cDNA or gDNA that served as material.

V gave up 0 bases and J gave up 2 bases, with 21 bases separating them. The CDR3 totals 20 residues. CDR1 is SGDLS, CDR2 YYNGEE, per germline. The sample holds one count of this clone. In the authors' methods: It was from reference gene primer amplification that nucleated cell counts were estimated. Only in-frame clones appear in the TCRdb table, and some are missing; sequencing was by immunoSEQ multiplex PCR. V, J and clone size are those of that table, while D and trimming were read from the DNA. In the table there are about 89,000 clones, about 96% of which are singletons. The receptor comes from a human donor with active COVID-19. The donor label of this sample is uncertain. Material for sequencing was peripheral blood. The chain recombines TRBV9 with TRBJ2-6; D is possibly TRBD2 (5 bases). This chain's CDR3 is CASSVAPAGGPSTGANVLTF. In nucleotides, the CDR3 is TGTGCCAGCAGCGTAGCCCCGGCAGGAGGCCCAAGTACTGGGGCCAACGTCCTGACTTTC.